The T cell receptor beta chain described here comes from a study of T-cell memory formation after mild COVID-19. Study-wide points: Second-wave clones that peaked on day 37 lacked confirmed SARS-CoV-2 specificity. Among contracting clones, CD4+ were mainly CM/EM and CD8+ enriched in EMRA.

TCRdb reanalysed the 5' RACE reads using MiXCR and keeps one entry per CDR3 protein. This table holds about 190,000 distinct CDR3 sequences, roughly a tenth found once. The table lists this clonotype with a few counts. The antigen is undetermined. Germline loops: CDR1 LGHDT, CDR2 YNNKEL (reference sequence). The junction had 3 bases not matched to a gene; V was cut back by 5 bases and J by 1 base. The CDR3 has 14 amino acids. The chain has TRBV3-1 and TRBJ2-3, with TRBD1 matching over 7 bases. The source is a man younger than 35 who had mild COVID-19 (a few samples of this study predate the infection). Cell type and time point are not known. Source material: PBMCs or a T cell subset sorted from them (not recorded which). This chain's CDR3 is CASSYRGGTDTQYF. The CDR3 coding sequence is TGTGCCAGCAGCTACAGGGGTGGCACAGATACGCAGTATTTT.